This entry lists 13 T cell receptor beta chains sequenced from one sample in a study of T cell changes during pregnancy in multiple sclerosis. Produced via immunoSEQ multiplex PCR; TCRdb's table is partial and in-frame only. Seen here are 50,000 to 55,000 clones, over 90% observed once, and the top ten hold under 0.65%. The specimen was CD4+ T cells from peripheral blood mononuclear cells, collected in the third trimester of pregnancy. Receptor source: a female donor with multiple sclerosis, enrolled in a pregnancy study.

This clone has a single count. V gene TRBV25-1 combines with J gene TRBJ1-1, with 8 bases lining up with TRBD1. The CDR3 contains 16 residues. Trimming at V came to 6 bases and at J to 1 base, leaving 10 bases not matched to a gene. From germline, CDR1 is MGHDK and CDR2 SYGVNS. This CDR3 is CASSETGVLGNTEAFF. CDR3 DNA sequence: TGTGCCAGCAGCGAGACAGGGGTACTGGGGAACACTGAAGCTTTCTTT.

V gene TRBV2 combines with J gene TRBJ2-1, with a tentative D call TRBD2 (5 bases). Per germline, CDR1 SNHLY and CDR2 FYNNEI. This CDR3 region has 14 residues. V was clipped by 8 bases and J by 1 base, with 12 bases between them. CDR3 in DNA: TGTGCCAGCTGGAGCGGAAGGTCCTACAATGAGCAGTTCTTC. This translates into CASWSGRSYNEQFF.

This clone was counted only a few times. This chain uses TRBV2 with TRBJ1-5, with TRBD1 matching 10 bases. The V segment lost 10 bases and the J segment 6 bases; nucleotides outside the gene matches: 12. Germline V gene data show CDR1 as SNHLY and CDR2 as FYNNEI. This CDR3 is 15 amino acids long. The CDR3, as DNA: TGTGCCACCACCTTGGACAGGGGGAGTGGTCAGCCCCAGCATTTT. Its protein is CATTLDRGSGQPQHF.

The rearrangement uses TRBV6-1 and TRBJ2-7; D is uncertain. Germline lookup yields CDR1 MNHNS and CDR2 SASEGT. Deletions cut 8 bases from V and 2 bases from J, with 10 bases between. This CDR3 has 12 residues. In DNA, the CDR3 is TGTGCCAGCGAGCAGGTCGCCTACGAGCAGTACTTC. It specifies CASEQVAYEQYF.

The chain couples TRBV5-4 to TRBJ1-4; weak D call: TRBD1 (5 bases). With 5 bases removed from V and 8 bases from J, the gap between germline ends came to 13 bases. The CDR3 loop spans 13 amino acids. CDR1 SGHNT and CDR2 YYREEE come from the germline V gene (reference sequence). The CDR3 sequence: CASRQGGEEKLFF. The CDR3 DNA sequence: TGTGCCAGCAGGCAGGGAGGGGAGGAAAAACTGTTTTTT.

The V and J genes are TRBV9 and TRBJ1-5; D uncertain. The CDR3 is made up of 14 amino acids. CDR1 SGDLS and CDR2 YYNGEE come from the germline V gene. V dropped 0 bases and J dropped 3 bases, with 7 bases sitting between them. DNA for the CDR3: TGTGCCAGCAGCGTAGACGGTACCAATCAGCCCCAGCATTTT. Protein sequence: CASSVDGTNQPQHF.

The V gene is TRBV25-1, the J gene TRBJ1-1; no clear D. Trimming left V 4 bases short and J 5 bases short, with 11 bases between. CDR3 size: 13 residues. Germline values: CDR1 MGHDK, CDR2 SYGVNS. The CDR3 is CASSGGGRTEAFF. The CDR3 DNA reads TGTGCCAGCAGTGGTGGAGGACGAACTGAAGCTTTCTTT.

With respect to this clone: At one of its ends the junction is not consistent with the germline gene, which may arise from a read error. The chain uses TRBV6-5 and TRBJ1-1; 9 nucleotides match TRBD1. Germline assignment: CDR1 MNHEY and CDR2 SVGAGI. The CDR3 runs to 14 residues. CDR3 protein: CASNYRGRGTEAFF. The CDR3 bases are TGTGCCAGCAATTACAGGGGGCGAGGAACTGAAGCTTTCTTT.

The chain recombines TRBV11-2 with TRBJ2-2, with a possible D match to TRBD1 (6 bases). Germline V gives CDR1 SGHAT, CDR2 FQNNGV. V was clipped by 6 bases and J by 0 bases, with 20 bases between them. The CDR3 is made up of 18 amino acids. The chain's CDR3 is CASSQHYRTEANTGELFF. CDR3 nucleotides: TGTGCCAGCAGTCAACACTATAGGACAGAAGCGAACACCGGGGAGCTGTTTTTT.

The chain is built from TRBV7-2 and TRBJ1-2; a possible D gene is TRBD1 (6 bases). The CDR3 sequence is 15 residues long. The germline gives CDR1 SGHTA, CDR2 FQGNSA. Trimming pared 1 base from V and 4 bases from J, leaving 13 bases between. CDR3 loop: CASSLGQGYSYGYTF. CDR3 sequence (DNA): TGTGCCAGCAGCTTAGGGCAGGGGTACAGCTATGGCTACACCTTC.

V is TRBV2 and J is TRBJ1-4; perhaps TRBD1 as D (6 bases). CDR3 length: 16 amino acids. Trimming took off 4 bases at V and 5 bases at J, with 17 bases between the two ends. Germline V CDR1 and CDR2: SNHLY, FYNNEI. Written as DNA, the CDR3 is TGTGCCAGCAGTGTGGGGCCAGGGGACGAGAATGAAAAACTGTTTTTT. Its translation is CASSVGPGDENEKLFF.

CDR3: CASSLGPPPAEAFF. Written as DNA, the CDR3 is TGTGCCAGCAGCTTAGGCCCACCACCAGCTGAAGCTTTCTTT. The rearrangement links TRBV7-3 to TRBJ1-1; D is uncertain. Germline V gene data show CDR1 as SGHTA and CDR2 as FQGTGA. The V end was cut by 2 bases, the J end by 6 bases, with 13 bases between. The CDR3 spans 14 residues.

The gene calls are TRBV6-4 and TRBJ2-1; TRBD1 might be the D (8 bases). V lost 3 bases, J lost 8 bases, and 14 bases lay in between. This CDR3 is 14 amino acids long. Germline V gives CDR1 MRHNA, CDR2 SNTAGT. CDR3 residues: CASSEGTGLDEQFF. In DNA, the CDR3 is TGTGCCAGCAGTGAGGGGACAGGACTAGATGAGCAGTTCTTC.